This entry describes one TCR beta chain. The source of the sample is a study of control samples from healthy donors and cancer patients. Clones were read by immunoSEQ multiplex PCR, and TCRdb kept only the in-frame ones, dropping some. The data hold approximately 92,000 clones, with more than 85% observed a single time. The sample consisted of blood. The receptor comes from a woman aged 25 to 39 in good health.

This CDR3 is CASTERAFTGELFF. The CDR3, as DNA: TGTGCCAGCACCGAACGGGCATTCACCGGGGAGCTGTTTTTT. J is TRBJ2-2 and V is TRBV2; unclear D gene. The CDR3 extends over 14 amino acids. Trimming stripped 7 bases from V and 4 bases from J, with 13 bases between. Germline V CDR1 and CDR2: SNHLY, FYNNEI.